Listed here are 31 T cell receptor beta chains from one sample, sequenced in a study of Graves' ophthalmopathy and Graves' hyperthyroidism. RNA transcripts were the template, and TCR beta CDR3 regions were amplified from them. HTBI primers served in a first-round RT-PCR, which a second-round multiplex PCR followed. TCRdb fed the multiplex PCR reads into MiXCR, producing one record per CDR3 protein. The sample contains about 740,000 distinct CDR3 sequences, 40% of which appear only once. Source material: peripheral blood. These receptors originate from an adult man with Graves' ophthalmopathy.

This clonotype was counted only a few times. The V and J genes are TRBV7-8 and TRBJ1-6; D is unclear. Germline values: CDR1 SGHVS, CDR2 FQNEAQ. The CDR3 length is 18 residues. Trimming took off 1 base at V and 6 bases at J, with 19 bases between the two ends. The CDR3 DNA is TGTGCCAGCAGCTTAGATCCCGGGTTAGACTTTCCTAATTCACCCCTCCACTTT. It translates to CASSLDPGLDFPNSPLHF.

V gene TRBV25-1 combines with J gene TRBJ2-6, with D perhaps matching TRBD2 (7 bases). From germline, CDR1 is MGHDK and CDR2 SYGVNS. V was shortened by 3 bases and J by 0 bases, with 9 bases between the two germline ends. CDR3 length equals 16 residues. The CDR3 spells CASSDRGASGANVLTF. CDR3 nucleotides: TGTGCCAGCAGTGACCGGGGGGCCTCTGGGGCCAACGTCCTGACTTTC.

This clonotype was recorded at least ten times. V gene TRBV25-1 combines with J gene TRBJ2-7; D perhaps matches TRBD2 (6 bases). V gave up 3 bases and J gave up 6 bases, with 15 bases separating them. Germline V CDR1 and CDR2: MGHDK, SYGVNS. The CDR3 is 14 residues long. This chain's CDR3 is CASSDSGRDREQYF. In DNA form, the CDR3 reads TGTGCCAGCAGTGATAGTGGGCGGGATCGCGAGCAGTACTTC.

This clonotype occurred many times. The rearrangement links TRBV24-1 to TRBJ1-2; D ambiguous. CDR3 length equals 13 residues. V was clipped by 6 bases and J by 6 bases, with 13 bases between them. CDR1 and CDR2 (germline): KGHDR, SFDVKD. CDR3 protein: CATSTRALDGYTF. The CDR3 bases are TGTGCCACCAGTACTCGGGCGCTCGATGGCTACACCTTC.

This clonotype has ten or more counts. This sequence joins TRBV7-9 and TRBJ1-5; TRBD1 might be the D (5 bases). V was trimmed by 6 bases and J by 6 bases, leaving 9 bases between them. The CDR3 totals 12 residues. CDR1 and CDR2 (germline): SEHNR, FQNEAQ (reference sequence). The CDR3 DNA sequence: TGTGCCAGCAGTCTGGGGGGTCAGCCCCAGCATTTT. It encodes CASSLGGQPQHF.

This chain links TRBV7-2 with TRBJ1-3; 9 bases map to TRBD1. Germline V gene lookup returns CDR1 SGHTA and CDR2 FQGNSA. CDR3 length equals 17 residues. Germline trimming cut 5 bases from V and 0 bases from J; bases unmatched to any gene: 8. CDR3 DNA: TGTGCCAGCAGCCCCCGGACAGGGGCTATCTCTGGAAACACCATATATTTT. Its protein product is CASSPRTGAISGNTIYF. Together with reference TRBV7-2 and TRBJ1-3, the CDR3 gives the full variable domain: GAGVSQSPSNKVTEKGKDVELRCDPISGHTALYWYRQSLGQGLEFLIYFQGNSAPDKSGLPSDRFSAERTGGSVSTLTIQRTQQEDSAVYLCASSPRTGAISGNTIYFGEGSWLTVV.

For the CDR3, the DNA is TGTGCCAGCAGTTATCGAGGACGGTATAATTCACCCCTCCACTTT. It encodes CASSYRGRYNSPLHF. This rearrangement joins TRBV2 to TRBJ1-6; no clear D. Trimming stripped 5 bases from V and 4 bases from J, with 12 bases between. This CDR3 is built from 15 residues. Germline V gene sequence: CDR1 SNHLY, CDR2 FYNNEI. Full variable domain (remainder filled in from reference TRBV2 and TRBJ1-6): EPEVTQTPSHQVTQMGQEVILRCVPISNHLYFYWYRQILGQKVEFLVSFYNNEISEKSEIFDDQFSVERPDGSNFTLKIRSTKLEDSAMYFCASSYRGRYNSPLHFGNGTRLTVT.

J is TRBJ1-2 and V is TRBV11-2, with 7 bases lining up with TRBD1. V dropped 7 bases and J dropped 0; count of bases not matched to a gene: 11. There are 16 residues in the CDR3. Germline CDR1 reads SGHAT; CDR2 reads FQNNGV. Here the CDR3 DNA reads TGTGCCAGCATCCGCCAGACAGGGATTACTAACTATGGCTACACCTTC. It encodes CASIRQTGITNYGYTF.

The J gene is TRBJ2-5, the V gene TRBV6-2 or TRBV6-3; no clear D gene. Trimming removed 6 bases from V and 2 bases from J, with 19 bases in between. Per germline, CDR1 MNHEY and CDR2 SVGEGT. The CDR3 loop spans 16 amino acids. CDR3 residues: CASSTGWGSLQETQYF. CDR3 bases: TGTGCCAGCAGCACCGGGTGGGGATCACTACAAGAGACCCAGTACTTC.

Details on this clonotype: A read error is possible here, since a much larger clone lies one base away. The J gene is TRBJ2-5, the V gene TRBV10-3; D gene uncertain. CDR3 length: 16 residues. Per germline, CDR1 ENHRY and CDR2 SYGVKD. The CDR3 bases are TGTGCCATCAGTGAGTCTAAGGTTTTGGACCAAGAGACCCAGTGCTTC. It codes for CAISESKVLDQETQCF.

In this sample, this clonotype turned up once. A much bigger clone sits one base away, suggesting this may be a read error. This chain connects TRBV2 to TRBJ2-7; D is perhaps TRBD2 (6 bases). Germline CDR1 reads SNHLY; CDR2 reads FYNNEI. The CDR3 is 12 residues long. The CDR3 is CASSPEDYKQYF. Written as DNA, the CDR3 is TGTGCCAGCAGTCCGGAGGACTACAAGCAGTACTTC.

As concerns this clonotype: A much bigger clone sits one base away, suggesting this may be a read error. This rearrangement joins TRBV16 to TRBJ2-7, with a tentative D call TRBD1 (5 bases). CDR1 is KGHSY, CDR2 FQNENV, per germline. The CDR3 loop spans 14 amino acids. The CDR3 loop is CASTQYRLACEQYF. CDR3 nucleotide sequence: TGTGCCAGCACCCAATACAGGCTTGCCTGCGAGCAGTACTTC.

This rearrangement joins TRBV19 to TRBJ2-5; 10 positions agree with TRBD1. V shed 4 bases, J shed 9 bases, and the junction held 5 bases outside the gene matches. CDR3 length equals 13 residues. The germline V gene encodes CDR1 LNHDA and CDR2 SQIVND (reference sequence). CDR3 DNA: TGTGCCAGTAGTAGGGACAGGGGATCGGCCCAGTACTTC. Amino acids: CASSRDRGSAQYF.

The rearrangement links TRBV19 to TRBJ1-3; D ambiguous. The germline CDR1 and CDR2 sequences are LNHDA and SQIVND (reference sequence). V was trimmed by 6 bases and J by 0 bases, leaving 27 bases between them. The CDR3 consists of 20 residues. CDR3 sequence (DNA): TGTGCCAGTAGCCATTCGACGTATCTCTTCTCTTCTCTCTCTGGAAACACCATATATTTT. Its protein is CASSHSTYLFSSLSGNTIYF.

The V and J genes are TRBV6-1 and TRBJ1-5; a possible D gene is TRBD1 (5 bases). CDR1 is MNHNS, CDR2 SASEGT, per germline. V was pared by 6 bases and J by 4 bases, with 19 bases between. The CDR3 totals 16 residues. CDR3 DNA sequence: TGTGCCAGCAGCTTTGGGACCCCGGGAGGGAATCAGCCCCAGCATTTT. It yields the protein CASSFGTPGGNQPQHF.

This clonotype was seen a handful of times. The V gene is TRBV6-5, the J gene TRBJ1-5, with D unclear. The length of the CDR3 is 14 residues. Germline CDR1 is MNHEY and CDR2 is SVGAGI. Trimming removed 0 bases from V and 4 bases from J, with 7 bases in between. DNA of the CDR3: TGTGCCAGCAGTTACTCGCCAGCGAATCAGCCCCAGCATTTT. The encoded protein is CASSYSPANQPQHF.

The chain's CDR3 is CASTPGQGWTGELFF. In nucleotides, the CDR3 is TGTGCCAGTACCCCGGGACAGGGGTGGACCGGGGAGCTGTTTTTT. V and J are TRBV19 and TRBJ2-2; 10 bases are shared with TRBD1. Per germline, CDR1 LNHDA and CDR2 SQIVND (reference sequence). CDR3 length: 15 amino acids. Germline trimming cut 7 bases from V and 5 bases from J; bases unmatched to any gene: 7.

The chain has TRBV20-1 and TRBJ2-5, with 11 bases aligning to TRBD2. V was pared by 6 bases and J by 1 base, with 7 bases of the junction left unmatched. Germline CDR1 and CDR2: DFQATT and SNEGSKA (reference sequence). This CDR3 region has 15 residues. The CDR3 region has the DNA TGCAGTGCCCGCTCCGGGACTAGCGGCCAAGAGACCCAGTACTTC. Translated, it gives CSARSGTSGQETQYF.

This clonotype showed up many times. At one boundary the junction diverges from the germline segment, which might be a read error. The J gene is TRBJ1-2, the V gene TRBV2, with D perhaps TRBD1 (5 bases). The V gene's germline CDR1 is SNHLY and CDR2 FYNNEI. This CDR3 is built from 10 residues. This chain's CDR3 is CASERARVQF. The CDR3 DNA reads as TGTGCCAGCGAGAGGGCCAGGGTACAATTC. The full variable domain, with the rest looked up from reference TRBV2 and TRBJ1-2, is EPEVTQTPSHQVTQMGQEVILRCVPISNHLYFYWYRQILGQKVEFLVSFYNNEISEKSEIFDDQFSVERPDGSNFTLKIRSTKLEDSAMYFCASERARVQFGSGTRLTVV.

In its sample, this clonotype was seen a few times. The chain is built from TRBV12-5 and TRBJ2-6; no definite D call. V was cut by 2 bases and J by 3 bases, with 2 bases left in between. CDR1 is LGHNT and CDR2 is FRNRAP in the germline V gene. CDR3 length: 13 residues. The CDR3 region is CASGLFGANVLTF. The CDR3 DNA reads TGTGCTAGTGGTTTGTTTGGGGCCAACGTCCTGACTTTC.

This clonotype has just a few counts. This chain uses TRBV25-1 with TRBJ1-1; D call uncertain. Per the germline V gene, CDR1 is MGHDK and CDR2 is SYGVNS. V was cut by 5 bases and J by 1 base, with 11 bases left in between. The CDR3 extends over 14 amino acids. CDR3 in DNA: TGTGCCAGCAGTTACTCGGCGGCGAACACTGAAGCTTTCTTT. It encodes CASSYSAANTEAFF.

This clonotype appeared many times. The J gene is TRBJ2-7, the V gene TRBV19; the D gene is possibly TRBD2 (6 bases). Trimming removed 6 bases from V and 6 bases from J, with 21 bases in between. Germline V gene lookup returns CDR1 LNHDA and CDR2 SQIVND (reference sequence). This CDR3 region has 15 residues. The CDR3 DNA reads as TGTGCCAGTAGCAACCCCGGGAGAGGGTTGGGCGAGCAGTACTTC. It translates to CASSNPGRGLGEQYF.

This clonotype has just a few counts. The chain combines TRBV11-2 with TRBJ2-7; D is perhaps TRBD1 or TRBD2 (5 bases each). CDR1 and CDR2 (germline): SGHAT, FQNNGV. Deletions cut 5 bases from V and 4 bases from J, with 12 bases between. CDR3 length: 13 residues. The chain's CDR3 is CASSVGPRYEQYF. In DNA, the CDR3 is TGTGCCAGCAGCGTGGGACCCCGGTACGAGCAGTACTTC.

At least ten counts were recorded for this clonotype. The chain combines TRBV20-1 with TRBJ2-7; TRBD2 matches at 11 bases. CDR1 is DFQATT and CDR2 is SNEGSKA in the germline V gene (reference sequence). This CDR3 comprises 15 residues. The V and J ends lost 3 bases and 4 bases, in that order; junction bases with no gene match: 8. Here the CDR3 reads CSASWSTSGKYEQYF. The CDR3 nucleotides read TGCAGTGCTAGTTGGTCGACTAGCGGGAAATACGAGCAGTACTTC.

This clonotype came up a few times. The chain employs TRBV7-9 and TRBJ2-2; 11 bases are shared with TRBD1. The CDR3 is 17 amino acids. V shed 3 bases and J 7 bases; nucleotides not matched to a gene: 10. The V gene's germline CDR1 is SEHNR and CDR2 FQNEAQ (reference sequence). The CDR3 nucleotides are TGTGCCAGCAGCTTGGCCCGGACAGGGGGCGCGGGCGGGGAGCTGTTTTTT. Translating gives CASSLARTGGAGGELFF.

In its sample, this clonotype was seen many times. The CDR3 spells CASRGQDRSNQPQHF. Here the CDR3 DNA reads TGTGCCAGTAGGGGACAGGACCGTAGCAATCAGCCCCAGCATTTT. V gene TRBV19 combines with J gene TRBJ1-5; 8 bases fit TRBD1. CDR1 and CDR2 from the germline V gene are LNHDA and SQIVND (reference sequence). V dropped 6 bases and J dropped 0; count of bases not matched to a gene: 4. The CDR3 totals 15 residues.

The table lists this clonotype with a few counts. The chain has TRBV20-1 and TRBJ2-5; 10 bases agree with TRBD2. The V and J ends lost 4 bases and 2 bases, in that order; junction bases with no gene match: 7. Germline V gene sequence: CDR1 DFQATT, CDR2 SNEGSKA (reference sequence). This CDR3 contains 15 residues. The CDR3 is CSAIRLAGIQETQYF. CDR3 bases: TGCAGTGCTATACGACTAGCGGGCATACAAGAGACCCAGTACTTC.

The sample holds many counts of this clonotype. This chain links TRBV29-1 with TRBJ1-1; 7 nucleotides agree with TRBD1. Per the germline V gene, CDR1 is SQVTM and CDR2 is ANQGSEA. The ends lost 7 bases at V and 2 bases at J; junction bases unmatched: 10. CDR3 size: 14 residues. The CDR3 DNA reads TGCAGCGGGGGGGGCCGACAGGGAAACACTGAAGCTTTCTTT. This gives the protein CSGGGRQGNTEAFF. Full variable domain (outside the CDR3, taken from reference TRBV29-1 and TRBJ1-1): SAVISQKPSRDICQRGTSLTIQCQVDSQVTMMFWYRQQPGQSLTLIATANQGSEATYESGFVIDKFPISRPNLTFSTLTVSNMSPEDSSIYLCSGGGRQGNTEAFFGQGTRLTVV.

Many counts were recorded for this clonotype. This chain connects TRBV7-2 to TRBJ1-1, with TRBD1 as a possible D gene (5 bases). The CDR3 consists of 16 residues. V gave up 0 bases and J gave up 4 bases, with 15 bases separating them. Per germline, CDR1 SGHTA and CDR2 FQGNSA. The CDR3 region is CASSLALRGAGTEAFF. The CDR3 DNA is TGTGCCAGCAGCTTAGCCCTACGAGGGGCTGGCACTGAAGCTTTCTTT.

In its sample, this clonotype was seen a few times. This chain joins TRBV3-1 and TRBJ1-2; no clear D. With 2 bases removed from V and 8 bases from J, the gap between germline ends came to 12 bases. The CDR3 runs to 13 residues. Germline CDR1 reads LGHDT; CDR2 reads YNNKEL (reference sequence). CDR3 DNA sequence: TGTGCCAGCAGCCAAAGCGGGAGAGAAGGCTACACCTTC. It codes for CASSQSGREGYTF. Full variable domain (missing parts from reference TRBV3-1 and TRBJ1-2): DTAVSQTPKYLVTQMGNDKSIKCEQNLGHDTMYWYKQDSKKFLKIMFSYNNKELIINETVPNRFSPKSPDKAHLNLHINSLELGDSAVYFCASSQSGREGYTFGSGTRLTVV.

The sample holds a few counts of this clonotype. The chain is built from TRBV10-3 and TRBJ1-2, with TRBD1 as a possible D gene (6 bases). In germline, CDR1 is ENHRY, CDR2 SYGVKD. Trimming took 10 bases from V and 8 from J, leaving 20 bases between them. This CDR3 spans 13 amino acids. The CDR3 spells CASLGLGAQGYTF. Written as DNA, the CDR3 is TGTGCCAGCCTCGGGCTGGGGGCTCAGGGCTACACCTTC.